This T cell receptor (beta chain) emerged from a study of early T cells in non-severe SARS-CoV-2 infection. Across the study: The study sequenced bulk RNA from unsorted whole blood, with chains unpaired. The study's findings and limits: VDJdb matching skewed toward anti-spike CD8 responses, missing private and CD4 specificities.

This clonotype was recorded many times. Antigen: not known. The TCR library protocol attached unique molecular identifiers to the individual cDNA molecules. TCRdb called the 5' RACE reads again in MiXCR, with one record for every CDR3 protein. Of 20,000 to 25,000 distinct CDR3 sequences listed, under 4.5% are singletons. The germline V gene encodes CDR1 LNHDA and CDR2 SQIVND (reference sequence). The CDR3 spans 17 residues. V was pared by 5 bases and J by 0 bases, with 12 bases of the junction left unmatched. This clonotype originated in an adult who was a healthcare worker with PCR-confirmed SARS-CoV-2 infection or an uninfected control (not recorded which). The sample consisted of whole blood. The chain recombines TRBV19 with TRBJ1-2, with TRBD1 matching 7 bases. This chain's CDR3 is CASSPLRGQSSNYGYTF. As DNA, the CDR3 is TGTGCCAGTAGTCCTTTAAGGGGACAGTCCTCTAACTATGGCTACACCTTC.